This T cell receptor beta chain comes out of a study of blood T cell repertoires in COVID-19. Produced via immunoSEQ multiplex PCR; TCRdb's table is partial and in-frame only. Here the sample spans roughly 380,000 clones, 87% being singletons. Germline loops: CDR1 KGHDR, CDR2 SFDVKD. Trimming took 11 bases from V and 0 from J, leaving 18 bases between them. This CDR3 is built from 15 residues. In terms of age and location, participants ranged from roughly 18 to 90 years and lived in under 30 US areas. This TCR was recovered from a man aged 25-45 years who had recovered from COVID-19. This chain connects TRBV24-1 to TRBJ1-1; D possibly corresponds to TRBD1 (6 bases). The source material was PBMCs or T cells enriched from blood (not recorded which). CDR3: CARTPEGVMNTEAFF. CDR3 DNA sequence: TGTGCCAGAACCCCCGAGGGGGTGATGAACACTGAAGCTTTCTTT.